The 17 T cell receptor beta chains given below trace back to one sample, sequenced in a study of preoperative IRX-2 immunotherapy in early breast cancer. Only in-frame clones appear in the TCRdb table, and some are missing; sequencing was by immunoSEQ multiplex PCR. The sample includes over 60,000 clones, around 94% of them seen just once. The treatment here: preoperative locoregional IRX-2 cytokine immunotherapy. Sample collection was performed from a patient treated with IRX-2 immunotherapy. The receptors shown here come from a human donor with breast cancer.

The J gene is TRBJ1-1, the V gene TRBV4-3; tentative D call: TRBD1 (5 bases). V shed 4 bases and J shed 2 bases, with 11 bases lying between them. The CDR3 is 14 amino acids. CDR1 is LGHNA, CDR2 YSLEER, per germline. This CDR3 reads CASSPAWGNTEAFF. In DNA form, the CDR3 reads TGCGCCAGCAGCCCCGCCTGGGGCAACACTGAAGCTTTCTTT.

V is TRBV25-1 and J is TRBJ2-3; no clear D. The CDR3 has 14 amino acids. Germline loops: CDR1 MGHDK, CDR2 SYGVNS. The V end was cut by 4 bases, the J end by 4 bases, with 12 bases between. As DNA, the CDR3 is TGTGCCAGCAGTGGGGCCTTGGCGGCAGATACGCAGTATTTT. It specifies CASSGALAADTQYF. Complete variable domain (other parts from reference TRBV25-1 and TRBJ2-3): EADIYQTPRYLVIGTGKKITLECSQTMGHDKMYWYQQDPGMELHLIHYSYGVNSTEKGDLSSESTVSRIRTEHFPLTLESARPSHTSQYLCASSGALAADTQYFGPGTRLTVL.

V is TRBV19 and J is TRBJ2-2; D ambiguous. V lost 2 bases and J lost 2, with 6 bases in between. In germline, CDR1 is LNHDA, CDR2 SQIVND (reference sequence). The CDR3 contains 14 residues. The chain's CDR3 is CASSISGNTGELFF. CDR3 bases: TGTGCCAGTAGTATAAGTGGTAACACCGGGGAGCTGTTTTTT.

The V gene is TRBV29-1, the J gene TRBJ1-1, with 7 nucleotides matching TRBD1. V dropped 0 bases and J dropped 0; count of bases not matched to a gene: 16. This CDR3 has 19 residues. Per the germline V gene, CDR1 is SQVTM and CDR2 is ANQGSEA. The CDR3 region has the DNA TGCAGCGTTGAAGAGGTTAGGGGCATTGAGGGGGCGGTGAACACTGAAGCTTTCTTT. It yields the protein CSVEEVRGIEGAVNTEAFF.

This chain uses TRBV7-8 with TRBJ1-3, with D perhaps TRBD1 (6 bases). The V end was cut by 4 bases, the J end by 11 bases, with 21 bases between. Germline CDR1 is SGHVS and CDR2 is FQNEAQ. The CDR3 totals 15 residues. The chain's CDR3 is CASSSLGGPSGPIYF. DNA of the CDR3: TGTGCCAGCAGCTCCCTCGGGGGCCCGTCGGGACCCATATATTTT. Full variable domain (rest looked up from reference TRBV7-8 and TRBJ1-3): GAGVSQSPRYKVAKRGQDVALRCDPISGHVSLFWYQQALGQGPEFLTYFQNEAQLDKSGLPSDRFFAERPEGSVSTLKIQRTQQEDSAVYLCASSSLGGPSGPIYFGEGSWLTVV.

This clone appeared a single time. The chain joins TRBV5-4 to TRBJ2-7, with 7 positions matching TRBD2. Trimming removed 0 bases from V and 3 bases from J; junction bases left unmatched: 3. Germline values: CDR1 SGHNT, CDR2 YYREEE (reference sequence). The CDR3 is made up of 14 amino acids. The CDR3 loop reads CASSLEGGGYEQYF. The CDR3 DNA reads TGTGCCAGCAGCTTGGAGGGCGGGGGCTACGAGCAGTACTTC.

The V call is TRBV5-5, the J call TRBJ1-5; 7 bases agree with TRBD1. V trimming: 0 bases; J trimming: 3 bases; junction bases outside the gene matches: 6. Germline assignment: CDR1 SGHKS and CDR2 YYEKEE (reference sequence). CDR3 length: 16 amino acids. The CDR3 is CASSLAGRGANQPQHF. The CDR3 DNA follows: TGTGCCAGCAGCTTGGCCGGCAGGGGGGCCAATCAGCCCCAGCATTTT.

This rearrangement joins TRBV5-1 to TRBJ2-1; D gene uncertain. The germline V gene has CDR1 SGHRS and CDR2 YFSETQ. The CDR3 consists of 13 residues. The V gene lost 4 bases and the J gene lost 7 bases, with 12 bases spanning the gap. The CDR3 nucleotides are TGCGCCAGCAGCCCTTCCGTGGGGAATGAGCAGTTCTTC. This gives the protein CASSPSVGNEQFF.

This clone was observed a single time. The rearrangement uses TRBV4-1 and TRBJ2-1; D might be TRBD1 (6 bases). V lost 5 bases to trimming and J lost 8 bases, with 16 bases between them. CDR1 and CDR2 (germline): MGHRA, YSYEKL. This CDR3 comprises 14 residues. The CDR3 region is CASSEQGFVDEQFF. In DNA form, the CDR3 reads TGCGCCAGCAGCGAACAGGGCTTCGTAGATGAGCAGTTCTTC.

Here the CDR3 DNA reads TGTGCCAGCAGCTTAGGGGGACAGGGCATAGGTGAGCAGTTCTTC. Translating it yields CASSLGGQGIGEQFF. V gene TRBV7-2 combines with J gene TRBJ2-1, with TRBD1 matching over 9 bases. The V gene's germline CDR1 is SGHTA and CDR2 FQGNSA. V was clipped by 1 base and J by 9 bases; unmatched bases: 7. The CDR3 is 15 amino acids.

The V and J genes are TRBV5-5 and TRBJ1-2, with D possibly TRBD1 on 5 matching bases. The germline V and J ends were trimmed by 5 bases and 8 bases, with 16 bases remaining between them. Per the germline V gene, CDR1 is SGHKS and CDR2 is YYEKEE (reference sequence). This CDR3 is 13 amino acids long. The CDR3 loop reads CASSTGTIVGYTF. CDR3 DNA sequence: TGTGCCAGCAGTACCGGGACGATCGTCGGCTACACCTTC.

V is TRBV5-1 and J is TRBJ1-5; possible D gene TRBD1, 6 bases. The ends were cut back, 3 bases at V and 7 bases at J, with 17 bases in the middle. The CDR3 is 15 amino acids. The germline gives CDR1 SGHRS, CDR2 YFSETQ. CDR3 residues: CASSWDGGPRQPQHF. The DNA of the CDR3 is TGCGCCAGCAGCTGGGATGGGGGGCCCCGGCAGCCCCAGCATTTT. The whole variable domain, remainder taken from reference TRBV5-1 and TRBJ1-5, is KAGVTQTPRYLIKTRGQQVTLSCSPISGHRSVSWYQQTPGQGLQFLFEYFSETQRNKGNFPGRFSGRQFSNSRSEMNVSTLELGDSALYLCASSWDGGPRQPQHFGDGTRLSIL.

The rearrangement uses TRBV7-6 and TRBJ2-2; 10 bases fit TRBD2. Per the germline V gene, CDR1 is SGHVS and CDR2 is FNYEAQ. The CDR3 length is 16 residues. The junction had 8 bases not matched to a gene; V was cut back by 6 bases and J by 4 bases. The CDR3 reads CASRLTGTSATGELFF. As DNA, the CDR3 is TGTGCCAGCAGATTGACCGGGACTAGCGCCACCGGGGAGCTGTTTTTT.

The rearrangement links TRBV4-1 to TRBJ2-7, with D hard to call. Germline assignment: CDR1 MGHRA and CDR2 YSYEKL. The CDR3 runs 14 residues. Trimming removed 3 bases from V and 1 base from J, with 10 bases in between. The CDR3 here is CASSHPSESYEQYF. CDR3 bases: TGCGCCAGCAGCCATCCCTCGGAATCCTACGAGCAGTACTTC.

The chain employs TRBV6-5 and TRBJ2-1; 8 bases match TRBD2. With V trimmed by 8 bases and J by 7 bases, 10 bases remained unmatched. The germline gives CDR1 MNHEY, CDR2 SVGAGI. The CDR3 is 14 amino acids. The CDR3 sequence: CASSPGLAWNEQFF. The CDR3 DNA sequence: TGTGCCAGCTCCCCTGGACTAGCCTGGAATGAGCAGTTCTTC.

This clone occurred a few times. J is TRBJ2-7 and V is TRBV9; D ambiguous. The V and J ends lost 3 bases and 7 bases respectively, with 8 bases between them. The CDR3 is 11 residues long. CDR1 is SGDLS and CDR2 is YYNGEE in the germline V gene. The CDR3 DNA reads as TGTGCCAGCAGCGAAGGACGTGAGCAGTACTTC. Protein product: CASSEGREQYF.

The chain links TRBV28 to TRBJ1-5; D uncertain. Between the trimmed V and J ends, which lost 8 bases and 4 bases, there was a span of 6 bases. CDR3 length: 11 amino acids. Germline CDR1 MDHEN, CDR2 SYDVKM. CDR3 region: CASRSNQPQHF. CDR3 sequence (DNA): TGTGCCAGCCGTTCAAATCAGCCCCAGCATTTT. Combining the CDR3 with reference TRBV28 and TRBJ1-5 gives the whole variable domain DVKVTQSSRYLVKRTGEKVFLECVQDMDHENMFWYRQDPGLGLRLIYFSYDVKMKEKGDIPEGYSVSREKKERFSLILESASTNQTSMYLCASRSNQPQHFGDGTRLSIL.